This entry lists 23 T cell receptor beta chains sequenced from one sample in a study of cytomegalovirus exposure and HLA in healthy donors. With 60 Vbeta and 13 Jbeta primers, the PCR was carried out. Some clones are missing from TCRdb's copy, which holds only in-frame ones; the method was immunoSEQ multiplex PCR. The sample holds some 150,000 clones, roughly 85% seen once. Material: PBMCs. These receptors all stem from a woman aged 30 to 39 in good health and CMV-seronegative.

As DNA, the CDR3 is TGTGCCAGCAGGGTCACGACAGGGGAGAGCGGCGGCTACACCTTC. Its translation: CASRVTTGESGGYTF. V gene TRBV5-4 combines with J gene TRBJ1-2; 8 bases align to TRBD1. Trimming cost V 5 bases and J 8 bases; bases outside gene matches: 14. Germline V gene lookup returns CDR1 SGHNT and CDR2 YYREEE (reference sequence). The CDR3 is 15 amino acids.

The chain recombines TRBV9 with TRBJ2-7; 11 bases are a match to TRBD1. The CDR3 runs to 13 residues. V shed 7 bases, J shed 4 bases, and the junction held 4 bases outside the gene matches. Germline-derived CDR1 and CDR2 are SGDLS and YYNGEE. In DNA, the CDR3 is TGTGCCAGCGCCGGGACAGGGGGGTACGAGCAGTACTTC. Residues: CASAGTGGYEQYF.

The chain joins TRBV5-1 to TRBJ2-5; TRBD2 aligns across 14 bases. Germline CDR1 is SGHRS and CDR2 is YFSETQ. The CDR3 covers 14 residues. With 5 bases clipped from V and 11 bases from J, the junction kept 8 bases outside the gene matches. CDR3 bases: TGCGCCAGCAGGACGGGACTAGCGGGAGAAGAGCAGTACTTC. Amino acid sequence: CASRTGLAGEEQYF.

J is TRBJ2-5 and V is TRBV4-1; D remains unclear. Matching the DNA end better, TRBJ2-7 makes the J call doubtful. Germline loops: CDR1 MGHRA, CDR2 YSYEKL. The CDR3 sequence is 13 residues long. The CDR3 reads CASSPLLTFEQYF. The DNA for the CDR3 is TGCGCCAGCAGCCCTCTACTAACTTTCGAGCAGTACTTC.

In this sample, this clone turned up once. This sequence joins TRBV7-2 and TRBJ2-6; TRBD1 aligns across 8 bases. With 5 bases clipped from V and 1 base from J, the junction kept 4 bases outside the gene matches. The CDR3 sequence is 16 residues long. Per the germline V gene, CDR1 is SGHTA and CDR2 is FQGNSA. This chain's CDR3 is CASSPRQGSGANVLTF. The CDR3 nucleotides are TGTGCCAGCAGCCCGCGACAGGGGTCTGGGGCCAACGTCCTGACTTTC.

The CDR3 loop is CASSEEAGGAQRWDTEAFF. CDR3 in DNA: TGTGCCAGCAGTGAAGAAGCGGGGGGAGCGCAGAGGTGGGACACTGAAGCTTTCTTT. The chain links TRBV2 to TRBJ1-1; a weak D match, TRBD1 (5 bases). Per germline, CDR1 SNHLY and CDR2 FYNNEI. The CDR3 is 19 amino acids. V was cut by 1 base and J by 3 bases, with 24 bases left in between. Variable domain in full (rest from reference TRBV2 and TRBJ1-1): EPEVTQTPSHQVTQMGQEVILRCVPISNHLYFYWYRQILGQKVEFLVSFYNNEISEKSEIFDDQFSVERPDGSNFTLKIRSTKLEDSAMYFCASSEEAGGAQRWDTEAFFGQGTRLTVV.

The rearrangement joins TRBV5-6 to TRBJ1-1; D is unclear. Trimming took 1 base from V and 1 from J, leaving 8 bases between them. There are 14 residues in the CDR3. The germline V gene encodes CDR1 SGHDT and CDR2 YYEEEE. The CDR3 loop reads CASSLMGANTEAFF. DNA for the CDR3: TGTGCCAGCAGCTTGATGGGCGCGAACACTGAAGCTTTCTTT.

Regarding this clone: Other nucleotide sequences from this sample produce the same CDR3. J is TRBJ2-4 and V is TRBV30; no reliable D call. CDR3 length: 13 residues. The V end was cut by 7 bases, the J end by 0 bases, with 10 bases between. Germline assignment: CDR1 GTSNPN and CDR2 SVGIG (reference sequence). The CDR3: CASGLLAKNIQYF. CDR3 sequence (DNA): TGTGCCTCAGGCCTGCTAGCCAAAAACATTCAGTACTTC.

The chain carries TRBV4-2 and TRBJ2-1, with TRBD2 identical over 10 bases. Germline V gene sequence: CDR1 LGHNA, CDR2 YNFKEQ. V gave up 0 bases and J gave up 6 bases; unmatched junction bases: 2. The CDR3 is made up of 15 amino acids. This chain's CDR3 is CASSQEPSGSNEQFF. The CDR3 nucleotides read TGTGCCAGCAGCCAAGAGCCTAGCGGGAGCAATGAGCAGTTCTTC.

The chain combines TRBV19 with TRBJ2-7; D possibly corresponds to TRBD2 (7 bases). Germline-derived CDR1 and CDR2 are LNHDA and SQIVND (reference sequence). Trimming cost V 6 bases and J 0 bases, with 12 bases left between them. This CDR3 has 14 amino acids. CDR3 bases: TGTGCCAGTAGCCCGGGGGGCCACTCCTACGAGCAGTACTTC. Protein product: CASSPGGHSYEQYF.

This chain links TRBV5-1 with TRBJ2-2; 13 nucleotides match TRBD2. CDR1 is SGHRS and CDR2 is YFSETQ in the germline V gene. J lost 0 bases, V lost 4 bases, and 9 bases had no gene match. This CDR3 contains 19 residues. As DNA, the CDR3 is TGCGCCAGCAGCCACCGGGGGACTAGCGGGATATCGAACACCGGGGAGCTGTTTTTT. Amino acid sequence: CASSHRGTSGISNTGELFF.

The V and J genes are TRBV10-3 and TRBJ1-1; weak D call: TRBD1 (6 bases). Trimming left V 6 bases short and J 1 base short, with 12 bases between. CDR1 is ENHRY, CDR2 SYGVKD, per germline. The CDR3 is made up of 14 amino acids. Written as DNA, the CDR3 is TGTGCCATCAGAGAGGGACACAGGAACACTGAAGCTTTCTTT. Its translation: CAIREGHRNTEAFF.

The V gene is TRBV7-2, the J gene TRBJ2-6; TRBD1 matches at 9 bases. V was clipped by 6 bases and J by 0 bases; unmatched bases: 9. The V gene's germline CDR1 is SGHTA and CDR2 FQGNSA. The CDR3 length is 18 residues. The CDR3 loop is CASRAGTGSSSGANVLTF. In DNA, the CDR3 is TGTGCCAGCAGAGCCGGGACAGGGTCGTCCTCTGGGGCCAACGTCCTGACTTTC.

The V and J genes are TRBV6-1 and TRBJ2-7; the D gene is possibly TRBD2 (5 bases). Germline loops: CDR1 MNHNS, CDR2 SASEGT. This CDR3 region has 14 residues. Trimming took off 8 bases at V and 5 bases at J, with 19 bases between the two ends. CDR3: CASRDYPYDNEQYF. CDR3 DNA sequence: TGTGCCAGCCGAGACTACCCGTATGACAACGAGCAGTACTTC.

This chain joins TRBV12-5 and TRBJ2-1; TRBD1 aligns across 8 bases. V dropped 5 bases and J dropped 0; count of bases not matched to a gene: 3. CDR3 length equals 15 residues. Germline lookup yields CDR1 LGHNT and CDR2 FRNRAP. The DNA of the CDR3 is TGTGCTAGTGGTACCGGACAGGGCTCCTACAATGAGCAGTTCTTC. Its translation is CASGTGQGSYNEQFF.

The chain combines TRBV6-6 with TRBJ1-3; 7 nucleotides line up with TRBD1. The J segment lost 0 bases and the V segment lost 2 bases, leaving 4 bases of the junction unmatched. Germline lookup yields CDR1 MNHNY and CDR2 SVGAGI (reference sequence). CDR3 length: 16 residues. CDR3 loop: CASSYGTDSSGNTIYF. CDR3 nucleotides: TGTGCCAGCAGTTACGGGACAGATAGCTCTGGAAACACCATATATTTT.

The genes are TRBV6-6 and TRBJ1-5; D is uncertain. V was clipped by 6 bases and J by 5 bases, with 8 bases between them. The CDR3 is 12 amino acids. Germline V gene sequence: CDR1 MNHNY, CDR2 SVGAGI (reference sequence). Here the CDR3 DNA reads TGTGCCAGCAGACCCGGGGATCAGCCCCAGCATTTT. Encoded protein: CASRPGDQPQHF.

This chain joins TRBV4-3 and TRBJ2-5; 9 bases match TRBD1. The end of the DNA fits TRBJ2-7 better, so the J call may be wrong. The CDR3 loop spans 14 amino acids. In germline, CDR1 is LGHNA, CDR2 YSLEER. The CDR3 bases are TGCGCCAGCAGCCCTCGGACAGGGGAATACGAGCAGTACTTC. Its protein is CASSPRTGEYEQYF.

As DNA, the CDR3 is TGTGCCAGCAGTGGACCTGGACAGGGGGCGAACTATGGCTACACCTTC. Its protein product is CASSGPGQGANYGYTF. The V call is TRBV2, the J call TRBJ1-2; the match to TRBD1 covers 11 bases. The germline gives CDR1 SNHLY, CDR2 FYNNEI. The CDR3 spans 16 residues. V lost 4 bases and J lost 2; bases outside the gene matches: 6.

The rearrangement joins TRBV7-8 to TRBJ2-7; 7 nucleotides align to TRBD1. Germline-derived CDR1 and CDR2 are SGHVS and FQNEAQ. The ends lost 7 bases at V and 5 bases at J; junction bases unmatched: 8. CDR3 length: 13 amino acids. The CDR3 DNA sequence: TGTGCCAGCAACCCGACAGGGAGCGACGAGCAGTACTTC. It yields the protein CASNPTGSDEQYF.

This clone was seen only once. This chain connects TRBV7-9 to TRBJ2-5; D might be TRBD1 (6 bases). There are 13 residues in the CDR3. The germline V gene has CDR1 SEHNR and CDR2 FQNEAQ (reference sequence). V was cut by 5 bases and J by 2 bases, with 9 bases left in between. The CDR3 sequence is CASSARGQETQYF. In nucleotides, the CDR3 is TGTGCCAGCAGCGCAAGGGGGCAAGAGACCCAGTACTTC.

This chain uses TRBV9 with TRBJ2-1, with TRBD1 matching 9 bases. Unmatched junction bases numbered 6, after V lost 2 bases and J lost 6 bases. The CDR3 covers 15 residues. CDR1 and CDR2 (germline): SGDLS, YYNGEE. The DNA for the CDR3 is TGTGCCAGCAGCGTCTGGGGACAGGGCACCAATGAGCAGTTCTTC. This gives the protein CASSVWGQGTNEQFF. The complete variable domain, with remaining parts taken from reference TRBV9 and TRBJ2-1, reads DSGVTQTPKHLITATGQRVTLRCSPRSGDLSVYWYQQSLDQGLQFLIQYYNGEERAKGNILERFSAQQFPDLHSELNLSSLELGDSALYFCASSVWGQGTNEQFFGPGTRLTVL.

This sequence joins TRBV4-1 and TRBJ2-7; 8 nucleotides match TRBD1. The CDR3 consists of 15 residues. Looked up from germline, CDR1 is MGHRA and CDR2 is YSYEKL. The V gene end was trimmed by 2 bases and the J gene end by 2 bases; junction bases not matched to a gene: 5. The CDR3 DNA follows: TGCGCCAGCAGCCAAAGGACAGGGAATACCTACGAGCAGTACTTC. Protein: CASSQRTGNTYEQYF.